These 27 T cell receptor beta chains were all obtained from the same sample, sequenced in a study of T cells after yellow fever vaccination. TCRdb ran MiXCR on the 5' RACE reads and lists one entry per CDR3 protein. The sample holds almost 70,000 distinct CDR3 sequences; about 6% are singletons and the top ten take around 2.2%. The material was CD4+ T cells sorted from PBMCs, obtained around 16 days after the first yellow fever vaccination. The origin of the receptors is a man aged 18 to 29 who received the YFV17D yellow fever vaccine.

The chain couples TRBV7-6 to TRBJ2-2; 10 bases are shared with TRBD1. After removal of 5 bases from V and 5 bases from J, the junction contained 5 bases not matched to a gene. This CDR3 comprises 15 residues. Germline values: CDR1 SGHVS, CDR2 FNYEAQ. For the CDR3, the DNA is TGTGCCAGCAGCCGACAGGGGGCGGGTACCGGGGAGCTGTTTTTT. This gives the protein CASSRQGAGTGELFF.

This clonotype occurred many times. This chain links TRBV5-4 with TRBJ2-3; unclear D gene. V lost 4 bases and J 5 bases, leaving 14 bases between the germline ends. CDR3 length: 14 amino acids. Germline V gives CDR1 SGHNT, CDR2 YYREEE (reference sequence). Here the CDR3 reads CASSGAIEEDTQYF. The CDR3 region has the DNA TGTGCCAGCAGCGGCGCAATAGAAGAAGATACGCAGTATTTT.

This clonotype was recorded at least ten times. The rearrangement links TRBV10-3 to TRBJ2-5; D ambiguous. This CDR3 region has 14 residues. Trimming removed 4 bases at V and 1 base at J, with 10 bases between. Germline assignment: CDR1 ENHRY and CDR2 SYGVKD. CDR3 loop: CAISAQSPQETQYF. The CDR3 DNA reads TGTGCCATCAGTGCCCAGTCCCCCCAAGAGACCCAGTACTTC.

This clonotype was recorded at least ten times. This CDR3 is CASSLWDPMGGRDTQYF. The CDR3 DNA reads as TGTGCCAGCAGCTTATGGGACCCGATGGGGGGGCGAGATACGCAGTATTTT. The rearrangement links TRBV5-6 to TRBJ2-3; a weak D match, TRBD2 (7 bases). Trimming took off 2 bases at V and 5 bases at J, with 21 bases between the two ends. The CDR3 sequence is 17 residues long. The germline V gene has CDR1 SGHDT and CDR2 YYEEEE. Supplemented by reference TRBV5-6 and TRBJ2-3, the full variable domain reads DAGVTQSPTHLIKTRGQQVTLRCSPKSGHDTVSWYQQALGQGPQFIFQYYEEEERQRGNFPDRFSGHQFPNYSSELNVNALLLGDSALYLCASSLWDPMGGRDTQYFGPGTRLTVL.

This clonotype was observed many times. The V call is TRBV7-2, the J call TRBJ2-2; D is ambiguous. The germline V gene encodes CDR1 SGHTA and CDR2 FQGNSA. CDR3 size: 13 residues. V shed 5 bases and J shed 7 bases, with 11 bases lying between them. CDR3 sequence: CASSQSDGGELFF. The DNA of the CDR3 is TGTGCCAGCAGCCAGTCTGATGGCGGGGAGCTGTTTTTT.

This clonotype was detected only a few times. The rearrangement joins TRBV19 to TRBJ2-7; 7 bases line up with TRBD1. CDR3 length: 14 amino acids. Germline V gene sequence: CDR1 LNHDA, CDR2 SQIVND (reference sequence). With V trimmed by 6 bases and J by 0 bases, 5 bases remained unmatched. The CDR3 DNA sequence: TGTGCCAGTAGGGGCAGGGGGAGCTCCTACGAGCAGTACTTC. It yields the protein CASRGRGSSYEQYF. Drawing the rest from reference TRBV19 and TRBJ2-7, the complete variable domain is DGGITQSPKYLFRKEGQNVTLSCEQNLNHDAMYWYRQDPGQGLRLIYYSQIVNDFQKGDIAEGYSVSREKKESFPLTVTSAQKNPTAFYLCASRGRGSSYEQYFGPGTRLTVT.

At least ten counts were recorded for this clonotype. This chain uses TRBV12-3 or TRBV12-4 with TRBJ1-2; TRBD1 might be the D (5 bases). Deletions cut 3 bases from V and 6 bases from J, with 11 bases between. The CDR3 covers 13 residues. The CDR3 loop is CASSFRAGHGYTF. CDR3 nucleotides: TGTGCCAGCAGTTTTAGGGCAGGGCATGGCTACACCTTC.

This clonotype was counted ten times or more. The J gene is TRBJ2-7, the V gene TRBV30; D is perhaps TRBD1 (5 bases). The germline V gene encodes CDR1 GTSNPN and CDR2 SVGIG (reference sequence). Trimming left V 2 bases short and J 4 bases short, with 9 bases between. This CDR3 contains 12 residues. In DNA, the CDR3 is TGTGCCTGGAGTATCGACAGTTACGAGCAGTACTTC. This codes for CAWSIDSYEQYF.

At least ten counts were recorded for this clonotype. This chain connects TRBV7-2 to TRBJ2-5, with 12 bases matching TRBD2. Germline trimming cut 0 bases from V and 5 bases from J; bases unmatched to any gene: 10. Germline V gene sequence: CDR1 SGHTA, CDR2 FQGNSA. The CDR3 has 18 amino acids. CDR3 sequence reads: CASSLASLAGGPWETQYF. As DNA, the CDR3 is TGTGCCAGCAGCTTAGCGAGTCTAGCGGGGGGGCCTTGGGAGACCCAGTACTTC.

In its sample, this clonotype was seen many times. The J gene is TRBJ1-5, the V gene TRBV7-2; D is unclear. The CDR3 runs 14 residues. Trimming shortened V by 4 bases and J by 9 bases, and 16 bases separated the two germline ends. Germline values: CDR1 SGHTA, CDR2 FQGNSA. The CDR3 DNA follows: TGTGCCAGCAGCTCCCCAAACAGCTTACTGCCCCAGCATTTT. It encodes CASSSPNSLLPQHF.

This clonotype was counted at least ten times. The chain employs TRBV24-1 and TRBJ2-3; 9 bases agree with TRBD2. CDR1 is KGHDR, CDR2 SFDVKD, per germline. Trimming took 5 bases from V and 5 from J; bases not matched to a gene: 4. The length of the CDR3 is 14 residues. CDR3 in DNA: TGTGCCACCAGTGGCAGACTAGCGGTAGATACGCAGTATTTT. This gives the protein CATSGRLAVDTQYF.

There are many counts of this clonotype. DNA for the CDR3: TGTGCCAGCAGCTTAGCTCCGGGGATGAACACTGAAGCTTTCTTT. Amino acid sequence: CASSLAPGMNTEAFF. The V gene is TRBV7-2, the J gene TRBJ1-1; D gene uncertain. Between the trimmed V and J ends, which lost 0 bases and 0 bases, there was a span of 8 bases. From germline, CDR1 is SGHTA and CDR2 FQGNSA. The CDR3 extends over 15 amino acids.

This clonotype showed up many times. This chain connects TRBV5-1 to TRBJ2-3, with 10 bases fitting TRBD2. Germline CDR1 is SGHRS and CDR2 is YFSETQ. CDR3 length: 16 amino acids. Unmatched junction bases numbered 7, after V lost 4 bases and J lost 2 bases. This CDR3 reads CASSASGGVNTDTQYF. The CDR3 region has the DNA TGCGCCAGCAGCGCCAGCGGGGGGGTAAACACAGATACGCAGTATTTT.

This clonotype has at least ten counts. The chain carries TRBV7-2 and TRBJ1-5; tentative D call: TRBD1 (6 bases). CDR1 and CDR2 (germline): SGHTA, FQGNSA. There are 13 residues in the CDR3. V was pared by 8 bases and J by 5 bases, with 13 bases between. CDR3 in amino acids: CASGTGLHQPQHF. Written as DNA, the CDR3 is TGTGCCAGCGGCACAGGGTTGCATCAGCCCCAGCATTTT.

This clonotype was found many times. V usage is TRBV7-2 and J usage is TRBJ2-7, with D tentatively TRBD2 (6 bases). V lost 5 bases and J 2 bases, leaving 10 bases between the germline ends. This CDR3 has 13 amino acids. Germline CDR1 reads SGHTA; CDR2 reads FQGNSA. CDR3 sequence: CASSRDLTYEQYF. The CDR3 DNA reads TGTGCCAGCAGCCGGGACTTAACCTACGAGCAGTACTTC. Looking up the rest from reference TRBV7-2 and TRBJ2-7 gives the full variable domain: GAGVSQSPSNKVTEKGKDVELRCDPISGHTALYWYRQSLGQGLEFLIYFQGNSAPDKSGLPSDRFSAERTGGSVSTLTIQRTQQEDSAVYLCASSRDLTYEQYFGPGTRLTVT.

This clonotype was seen at least ten times. V gene TRBV7-9 combines with J gene TRBJ1-1, with D perhaps TRBD1 (5 bases). This CDR3 contains 14 residues. The V end was cut by 4 bases, the J end by 0 bases, with 9 bases between. Germline-derived CDR1 and CDR2 are SEHNR and FQNEAQ (reference sequence). CDR3 sequence: CASSWWGLNTEAFF. The CDR3 DNA sequence: TGTGCCAGCAGCTGGTGGGGACTGAACACTGAAGCTTTCTTT.

On this clonotype itself: This clone may be a read error of a much larger clone one base away. This CDR3 is missing its conserved last phenylalanine or tryptophan, likely due to a read error. The V gene is TRBV5-1, the J gene TRBJ2-7; possible D gene TRBD1, 5 bases. V lost 2 bases, J lost 2 bases, and 11 bases lay in between. The CDR3 is 14 amino acids. Germline lookup yields CDR1 SGHRS and CDR2 YFSETQ. CDR3 residues: CASSFQGGTYEQYS. CDR3 nucleotide sequence: TGCGCCAGCAGCTTCCAGGGTGGCACCTACGAGCAGTACTCC.

This clonotype was seen ten or more times. CDR3 sequence reads: CASSFVRAPYEQYF. CDR3 nucleotide sequence: TGTGCCAGCAGCTTCGTCAGGGCCCCCTACGAGCAGTACTTC. This rearrangement joins TRBV11-2 to TRBJ2-7; weak D call: TRBD1 (5 bases). In germline, CDR1 is SGHAT, CDR2 FQNNGV. The CDR3 runs 14 residues. The germline V and J ends were trimmed by 3 bases and 2 bases, with 11 bases remaining between them.

DNA of the CDR3: TGTGCCAGCAGCTTATATAACAGGGATTCCGAGCAGTACTTC. Translating gives CASSLYNRDSEQYF. The V gene is TRBV7-3, the J gene TRBJ2-7, with a possible D match to TRBD1 (6 bases). The CDR3 has 14 amino acids. Trimming pared 2 bases from V and 6 bases from J, leaving 14 bases between. Germline-derived CDR1 and CDR2 are SGHTA and FQGTGA.

This clonotype appeared many times. This CDR3 reads CAISESLQRSLSYGYTF. CDR3 in DNA: TGTGCCATCAGTGAGTCCCTTCAGAGAAGCCTCTCCTATGGCTACACCTTC. The rearrangement uses TRBV10-3 and TRBJ1-2; the D is unclear. CDR3 length: 17 residues. CDR1 is ENHRY and CDR2 is SYGVKD in the germline V gene. V dropped 0 bases and J dropped 4 bases, with 18 bases sitting between them.

The sample holds a few counts of this clonotype. V is TRBV28 and J is TRBJ1-1; D gene uncertain. V lost 6 bases and J lost 11, with 10 bases in between. Per germline, CDR1 MDHEN and CDR2 SYDVKM. This CDR3 has 10 residues. CDR3 in amino acids: CASSRIGAFF. The DNA for the CDR3 is TGTGCCAGCAGCCGTATTGGGGCTTTCTTT.

This clonotype was found many times. The chain is built from TRBV5-1 and TRBJ1-4, with D unclear. The CDR3 is 15 amino acids. V was cut by 0 bases and J by 5 bases, with 11 bases left in between. Germline V gene sequence: CDR1 SGHRS, CDR2 YFSETQ. The CDR3 region is CASSLVSGTNEKLFF. The DNA for the CDR3 is TGCGCCAGCAGCTTGGTTTCAGGAACGAATGAAAAACTGTTTTTT.

This clonotype has a count of ten or more. The chain links TRBV6-5 to TRBJ1-4, with 10 bases aligning to TRBD1. This CDR3 spans 18 amino acids. Losses at the gene ends were 6 bases for V and 6 bases for J; bases not matched to a gene: 16. Germline CDR1 and CDR2: MNHEY and SVGAGI. CDR3 region: CASSLRSGQGFRDEKLFF. The CDR3, as DNA: TGTGCCAGCAGCCTTCGGTCGGGACAGGGGTTCAGAGATGAAAAACTGTTTTTT.

This clonotype was observed a few times. V is TRBV12-3 or TRBV12-4 and J is TRBJ1-2; tentatively, D is TRBD1 (6 bases). V dropped 6 bases and J dropped 2 bases, with 16 bases sitting between them. The CDR3 spans 15 residues. CDR3 amino acids: CASSPRRDNNYGYTF. CDR3 coding DNA: TGTGCCAGCAGCCCACGGAGGGACAACAACTATGGCTACACCTTC.

This clonotype was counted ten times or more. DNA for the CDR3: TGCGCCAGTCGACTAGCGGGGTCAGATACGCAGTATTTT. It yields the protein CASRLAGSDTQYF. J is TRBJ2-3 and V is TRBV5-1; 11 nucleotides agree with TRBD2. The length of the CDR3 is 13 residues. Germline loops: CDR1 SGHRS, CDR2 YFSETQ. Trimming at V came to 8 bases and at J to 4 bases, leaving 3 bases not matched to a gene.

This clonotype was picked up many times. The gene calls are TRBV6-5 and TRBJ1-6, with D perhaps matching TRBD1 (5 bases). The CDR3 is made up of 15 amino acids. Trimming shortened V by 2 bases and J by 8 bases, and 13 bases separated the two germline ends. Germline CDR1 and CDR2: MNHEY and SVGAGI. This chain's CDR3 is CASSYIRGGDSPLHF. As DNA, the CDR3 is TGTGCCAGCAGTTACATAAGGGGAGGAGATTCACCCCTCCACTTT.

This clonotype appeared many times. The V call is TRBV6-5, the J call TRBJ1-1, with 7 bases lining up with TRBD1. Germline CDR1 MNHEY, CDR2 SVGAGI. The CDR3 extends over 15 amino acids. V gave up 3 bases and J gave up 5 bases; unmatched junction bases: 9. The DNA of the CDR3 is TGTGCCAGCAGTTATGGTCGAGGGGGCTCGACTGAAGCTTTCTTT. Translated, it gives CASSYGRGGSTEAFF.